Listed here is a single T cell receptor beta chain. RNA was extracted with the RNeasy kit, and a quantity of roughly 0.45 to 1 ug was reverse transcribed using random hexamers. Across 54 Vbeta and 13 Jbeta, TCR beta CDR3 was amplified with immunoSEQ multiplex PCR. In TCRdb, the immunoSEQ multiplex PCR reads were re-called with MiXCR into one record per CDR3 protein. The sample records 200,000 to 250,000 distinct CDR3 sequences, just under 95% being singletons. This specimen comes from a study of CD8 T cells in Susac syndrome. There are 15 residues in the CDR3. The germline CDR1 and CDR2 sequences are SEHNR and FQNEAQ (reference sequence). Trimming cost V 7 bases and J 2 bases, with 15 bases left between them.

This sequence originates from a human donor with multiple sclerosis. The gene calls are TRBV7-9 and TRBJ1-3; D gene uncertain. The sequencing sample was made of CD4+ T cells from PBMCs. The CDR3 region is CASTNDGIPGNTIYF. As DNA, the CDR3 is TGTGCCAGCACGAACGACGGGATCCCTGGAAACACCATATATTTT.